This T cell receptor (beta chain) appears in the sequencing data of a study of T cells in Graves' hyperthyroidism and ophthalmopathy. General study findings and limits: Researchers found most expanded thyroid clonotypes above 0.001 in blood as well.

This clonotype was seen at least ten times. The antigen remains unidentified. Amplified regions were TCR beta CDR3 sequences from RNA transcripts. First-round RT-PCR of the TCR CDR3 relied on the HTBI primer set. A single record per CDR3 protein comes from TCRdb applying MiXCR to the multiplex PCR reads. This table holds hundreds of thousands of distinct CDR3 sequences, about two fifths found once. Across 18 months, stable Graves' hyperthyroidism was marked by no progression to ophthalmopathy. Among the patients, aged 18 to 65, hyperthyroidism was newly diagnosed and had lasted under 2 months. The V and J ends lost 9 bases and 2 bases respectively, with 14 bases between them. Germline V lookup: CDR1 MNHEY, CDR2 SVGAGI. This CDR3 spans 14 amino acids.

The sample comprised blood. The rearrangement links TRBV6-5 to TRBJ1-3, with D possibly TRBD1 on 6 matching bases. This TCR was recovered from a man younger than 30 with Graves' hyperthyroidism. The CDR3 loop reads CASVDRSAGNTIYF. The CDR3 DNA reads TGTGCCAGTGTGGACAGATCAGCTGGAAACACCATATATTTT.